This entry lists 21 T cell receptor beta chains sequenced from one sample in a study of T cells in Graves' hyperthyroidism and ophthalmopathy. Researchers took RNA transcripts and amplified the TCR beta CDR3 regions from them. The study used the HTBI primer set for a first-round RT-PCR of the TCR CDR3. TCRdb re-called the multiplex PCR reads through MiXCR, storing one row per CDR3 protein. The profile shows fewer than 350,000 distinct CDR3 sequences, over 15% of them singletons. Sequencing input: blood. The receptors shown here come from a woman between 45 and 60 years old with Graves' hyperthyroidism.

This clonotype was detected a few times. This chain connects TRBV6-2 or TRBV6-3 to TRBJ2-1, with 9 nucleotides matching TRBD2. Germline values: CDR1 MNHEY, CDR2 SVGEGT. CDR3 length equals 14 residues. Losses at the gene ends were 6 bases for V and 5 bases for J; bases not matched to a gene: 5. This chain's CDR3 is CASRAGGYDNEQFF. CDR3 nucleotide sequence: TGTGCCAGCAGGGCGGGGGGGTACGACAATGAGCAGTTCTTC.

CDR3 loop: CSVEDSGTVGTEAFF. The DNA for the CDR3 is TGCAGCGTTGAAGATTCTGGGACAGTAGGCACTGAAGCTTTCTTT. The chain employs TRBV29-1 and TRBJ1-1, with 7 bases that match TRBD1. This CDR3 has 15 residues. V was clipped by 0 bases and J by 4 bases; unmatched bases: 8. Germline V gene lookup returns CDR1 SQVTM and CDR2 ANQGSEA.

Only a few counts were recorded for this clonotype. The rearrangement joins TRBV7-9 to TRBJ1-2, with D uncertain. V was pared by 2 bases and J by 8 bases, with 15 bases between. The CDR3 spans 14 residues. CDR1 and CDR2 from the germline V gene are SEHNR and FQNEAQ (reference sequence). The chain's CDR3 is CASSLSFTLKGYTF. Written as DNA, the CDR3 is TGTGCCAGCAGCTTAAGTTTTACCTTAAAGGGCTACACCTTC. Variable domain in full (rest from reference TRBV7-9 and TRBJ1-2): DTGVSQNPRHKITKRGQNVTFRCDPISEHNRLYWYRQTLGQGPEFLTYFQNEAQLEKSRLLSDRFSAERPKGSFSTLEIQRTEQGDSAMYLCASSLSFTLKGYTFGSGTRLTVV.

This clonotype was seen at least ten times. J is TRBJ2-3 and V is TRBV18; 10 positions match TRBD2. The V gene's germline CDR1 is KGHSH and CDR2 LQKENI. V shed 1 base and J 1 base; nucleotides not matched to a gene: 8. This CDR3 spans 18 amino acids. The CDR3 protein is CASSPLPWTSGRTDTQYF. CDR3 nucleotide sequence: TGTGCCAGCTCACCACTCCCTTGGACTAGCGGACGCACAGATACGCAGTATTTT.

The chain links TRBV9 to TRBJ1-1; D is unresolved. Trimming removed 1 base at V and 2 bases at J, with 9 bases between. CDR3 length: 14 residues. From germline, CDR1 is SGDLS and CDR2 YYNGEE. The CDR3 loop is CASSVLTVNTEAFF. The CDR3, as DNA: TGTGCCAGCAGCGTATTAACAGTAAACACTGAAGCTTTCTTT. Full variable domain (missing parts from reference TRBV9 and TRBJ1-1): DSGVTQTPKHLITATGQRVTLRCSPRSGDLSVYWYQQSLDQGLQFLIQYYNGEERAKGNILERFSAQQFPDLHSELNLSSLELGDSALYFCASSVLTVNTEAFFGQGTRLTVV.

In this sample, this clonotype turned up many times. This chain links TRBV2 with TRBJ2-3; 8 nucleotides agree with TRBD1. CDR3 size: 17 residues. Germline V gene lookup returns CDR1 SNHLY and CDR2 FYNNEI. V was pared by 6 bases and J by 1 base, with 12 bases of the junction left unmatched. CDR3 sequence reads: CASRVAEDRGGTDTQYF. The DNA of the CDR3 is TGTGCCAGCAGAGTTGCTGAAGACAGGGGTGGCACAGATACGCAGTATTTT. The full variable domain, rest sourced from reference TRBV2 and TRBJ2-3, is EPEVTQTPSHQVTQMGQEVILRCVPISNHLYFYWYRQILGQKVEFLVSFYNNEISEKSEIFDDQFSVERPDGSNFTLKIRSTKLEDSAMYFCASRVAEDRGGTDTQYFGPGTRLTVL.

This clonotype was seen many times. The chain employs TRBV5-1 and TRBJ2-3; 11 bases map to TRBD2. Looked up from germline, CDR1 is SGHRS and CDR2 is YFSETQ. This CDR3 has 16 residues. The V gene end was trimmed by 0 bases and the J gene end by 3 bases; junction bases not matched to a gene: 3. CDR3 DNA sequence: TGCGCCAGCAGCTTGGAGGTAGCGGGGGGGACAGATACGCAGTATTTT. Amino acids: CASSLEVAGGTDTQYF.

V usage is TRBV28 and J usage is TRBJ2-1, with D possibly TRBD2 on 7 matching bases. Trimming removed 2 bases at V and 8 bases at J, with 25 bases between. CDR3 size: 18 residues. From germline, CDR1 is MDHEN and CDR2 SYDVKM. The CDR3 loop is CASSLRGERTRLWYEQFF. The DNA of the CDR3 is TGTGCCAGCAGTTTAAGGGGGGAGAGGACTAGGCTTTGGTATGAGCAGTTCTTC.

Only a few counts were recorded for this clonotype. The rearrangement joins TRBV5-1 to TRBJ2-2; TRBD2 agrees at 10 bases. Germline V lookup: CDR1 SGHRS, CDR2 YFSETQ. This CDR3 contains 14 residues. J lost 10 bases, V lost 1 base, and 4 bases had no gene match. In DNA, the CDR3 is TGCGCCAGCAGCTTGTCTAGCGGGAGTACGGAGCTGTTTTTT. Protein: CASSLSSGSTELFF.

This clonotype was counted at least ten times. This sequence joins TRBV3-1 and TRBJ1-1; 9 nucleotides agree with TRBD1. Germline lookup yields CDR1 LGHDT and CDR2 YNNKEL (reference sequence). J was trimmed by 11 bases and V by 2 bases; bases with no gene match: 3. The CDR3 spans 12 residues. The CDR3 nucleotides are TGTGCCAGCAGCCAACTGGACAGGGGTGCTTTCTTT. Translating it yields CASSQLDRGAFF. Drawing the rest from reference TRBV3-1 and TRBJ1-1, the complete variable domain is DTAVSQTPKYLVTQMGNDKSIKCEQNLGHDTMYWYKQDSKKFLKIMFSYNNKELIINETVPNRFSPKSPDKAHLNLHINSLELGDSAVYFCASSQLDRGAFFGQGTRLTVV.

This clonotype was observed a few times. J is TRBJ2-7 and V is TRBV7-2; TRBD2 agrees at 8 bases. After removal of 1 base from V and 5 bases from J, the junction contained 7 bases not matched to a gene. The germline CDR1 and CDR2 sequences are SGHTA and FQGNSA. The length of the CDR3 is 15 residues. CDR3 sequence (DNA): TGTGCCAGCAGCTTAGGCGTCGCGGGAGGAGACGAGCAGTACTTC. It is translated as CASSLGVAGGDEQYF.

This clonotype was observed at least ten times. The V call is TRBV19, the J call TRBJ1-5; 8 positions match TRBD1. The V gene end was trimmed by 5 bases and the J gene end by 2 bases; junction bases not matched to a gene: 2. Germline-derived CDR1 and CDR2 are LNHDA and SQIVND (reference sequence). The CDR3 runs to 14 residues. CDR3 sequence: CASSPDRGNQPQHF. The CDR3 bases are TGTGCCAGTAGTCCGGACAGGGGCAATCAGCCCCAGCATTTT.

This clonotype appeared a few times. The CDR3 sequence is CASSLAPGLAADTQYF. The CDR3 DNA follows: TGTGCCAGCAGTTTAGCGCCGGGACTAGCTGCAGATACGCAGTATTTT. This chain uses TRBV12-3 or TRBV12-4 with TRBJ2-3; 9 positions match TRBD2. The junction had 5 bases not matched to a gene; V was cut back by 0 bases and J by 4 bases. The CDR3 covers 16 residues.

The gene calls are TRBV30 and TRBJ1-2, with 7 bases matching TRBD1. The length of the CDR3 is 14 residues. V was clipped by 2 bases and J by 7 bases; unmatched bases: 10. The V gene's germline CDR1 is GTSNPN and CDR2 SVGIG (reference sequence). The CDR3 coding sequence is TGTGCCTGGAGTACCCCTCAGACAGGGAGTGGCTACACCTTC. Protein product: CAWSTPQTGSGYTF.

V usage is TRBV6-1 and J usage is TRBJ2-1, with 10 bases identical to TRBD2. CDR3 length: 15 amino acids. The germline V gene encodes CDR1 MNHNS and CDR2 SASEGT. The V gene end was trimmed by 5 bases and the J gene end by 7 bases; junction bases not matched to a gene: 8. In nucleotides, the CDR3 is TGTGCCAGCAGTAGCGGGAGGGGTTTTGGGAATGAGCAGTTCTTC. Translated, it gives CASSSGRGFGNEQFF.

This chain joins TRBV15 and TRBJ1-3, with D unresolved. The V and J ends lost 3 bases and 0 bases respectively, with 9 bases between them. CDR3 size: 15 residues. Germline loops: CDR1 LNHNV, CDR2 YYDKDF (reference sequence). This chain's CDR3 is CATSRSLISGNTIYF. CDR3 DNA sequence: TGTGCCACCAGCAGGAGTCTGATCTCTGGAAACACCATATATTTT.

The gene calls are TRBV7-6 and TRBJ2-5, with 10 bases matching TRBD1. CDR3 size: 14 residues. Trimming removed 5 bases from V and 5 bases from J; junction bases left unmatched: 5. Per the germline V gene, CDR1 is SGHVS and CDR2 is FNYEAQ. The CDR3 loop reads CASSQGQGWETQYF. CDR3 in DNA: TGTGCCAGCAGCCAGGGACAGGGGTGGGAGACCCAGTACTTC.

In this sample, this clonotype turned up a few times. The chain has TRBV6-5 and TRBJ1-5; maybe TRBD1 (6 bases). This CDR3 is 15 amino acids long. Germline V gives CDR1 MNHEY, CDR2 SVGAGI. Trimming shortened V by 3 bases and J by 7 bases, and 16 bases separated the two germline ends. For the CDR3, the DNA is TGTGCCAGCAGTTATCGACAGGCCCGGCCCCAGCCCCAGCATTTT. This encodes CASSYRQARPQPQHF.

This clonotype was counted only a few times. This chain links TRBV14 with TRBJ1-1; D perhaps matches TRBD1 (6 bases). V lost 5 bases to trimming and J lost 7 bases, with 14 bases between them. The germline CDR1 and CDR2 sequences are SGHDN and FVKESK. The CDR3 has 13 residues. DNA for the CDR3: TGTGCCAGCAGCTTTCGACAGGCGGTTGAAGCTTTCTTT. This codes for CASSFRQAVEAFF. Using reference TRBV14 and TRBJ1-1 for the parts outside the CDR3, the full variable domain is EAGVTQFPSHSVIEKGQTVTLRCDPISGHDNLYWYRRVMGKEIKFLLHFVKESKQDESGMPNNRFLAERTGGTYSTLKVQPAELEDSGVYFCASSFRQAVEAFFGQGTRLTVV.

The J gene is TRBJ2-1, the V gene TRBV20-1, with 7 bases that match TRBD2. This CDR3 has 15 amino acids. The germline gives CDR1 DFQATT, CDR2 SNEGSKA (reference sequence). V lost 5 bases to trimming and J lost 2 bases; unmatched junction nucleotides: 9. CDR3 DNA: TGCAGTGCTCTACGGCAGGGAGGGGCCTACAATGAGCAGTTCTTC. It yields the protein CSALRQGGAYNEQFF.

The rearrangement joins TRBV6-2 or TRBV6-3 to TRBJ1-2; D not resolved. CDR3 length: 12 amino acids. From germline, CDR1 is MNHEY and CDR2 SVGEGT. Trimming took 6 bases from V and 10 from J, leaving 15 bases between them. The CDR3 DNA reads as TGTGCCAGCAGCGGGTTTTTGGCTGCCTACACCTTC. Protein product: CASSGFLAAYTF.